These 19 T cell receptor beta chains were all obtained from the same sample, sequenced in a study of blood T cell repertoires in COVID-19. The table came from immunoSEQ multiplex PCR; TCRdb's copy has only in-frame clones and leaves some out. In the table there are more than 70,000 clones, 80% to 90% of which are singletons. The source material was peripheral blood. The receptors shown here come from a man in his sixties with acute or convalescent COVID-19.

This chain links TRBV9 with TRBJ2-1; the D is unclear. The germline gives CDR1 SGDLS, CDR2 YYNGEE. The CDR3 totals 15 residues. Trimming took 0 bases from V and 0 from J, leaving 7 bases between them. The CDR3 nucleotides are TGTGCCAGCAGCGTAGAGATGAGCTCCTACAATGAGCAGTTCTTC. Translating it yields CASSVEMSSYNEQFF.

The rearrangement uses TRBV19 and TRBJ1-3; 7 bases agree with TRBD1. Losses at the gene ends were 6 bases for V and 0 bases for J; bases not matched to a gene: 5. Germline CDR1 and CDR2: LNHDA and SQIVND (reference sequence). CDR3 length: 15 amino acids. The CDR3 bases are TGTGCCAGTAGAACAGGGGCCGGCTCTGGAAACACCATATATTTT. It translates to CASRTGAGSGNTIYF.

The J gene is TRBJ2-5, the V gene TRBV7-2; TRBD2 agrees at 14 bases. Unmatched junction bases numbered 7, after V lost 5 bases and J lost 5 bases. This CDR3 is built from 16 residues. Germline V gives CDR1 SGHTA, CDR2 FQGNSA. In DNA form, the CDR3 reads TGTGCCAGCAGCATGACTAGCGGGGGGGCCCGGGAGACCCAGTACTTC. Residues: CASSMTSGGARETQYF.

The rearrangement joins TRBV7-2 to TRBJ2-2; no definite D call. CDR3 length: 17 amino acids. From germline, CDR1 is SGHTA and CDR2 FQGNSA. V lost 0 bases, J lost 2 bases, and 13 bases lay in between. The CDR3 nucleotides are TGTGCCAGCAGCTTAGCAGTCAGTCTGCACAACACCGGGGAGCTGTTTTTT. This codes for CASSLAVSLHNTGELFF.

This clone showed up just a few times. The chain carries TRBV28 and TRBJ2-7; TRBD2 aligns across 7 bases. The CDR3 is 14 amino acids. V dropped 10 bases and J dropped 0; count of bases not matched to a gene: 9. The V gene's germline CDR1 is MDHEN and CDR2 SYDVKM. CDR3 in amino acids: CATGRSPVSYEQYF. CDR3 sequence (DNA): TGTGCCACCGGGAGGAGCCCCGTCTCCTACGAGCAGTACTTC.

This clone has more than one count but fewer than ten. V usage is TRBV7-6 and J usage is TRBJ2-3; TRBD2 might be the D (5 bases). This CDR3 region has 14 residues. Trimming removed 5 bases from V and 6 bases from J, with 15 bases in between. The germline gives CDR1 SGHVS, CDR2 FNYEAQ. The CDR3 region is CASSIDPQRDTQYF. In DNA form, the CDR3 reads TGTGCCAGCAGCATCGACCCCCAGCGGGATACGCAGTATTTT. Supplemented by reference TRBV7-6 and TRBJ2-3, the full variable domain reads GAGVSQSPRYKVTKRGQDVALRCDPISGHVSLYWYRQALGQGPEFLTYFNYEAQQDKSGLPNDRFSAERPEGSISTLTIQRTEQRDSAMYRCASSIDPQRDTQYFGPGTRLTVL.

The chain is built from TRBV3-1 (or the pseudogene TRBV3-2) and TRBJ1-1; D gene unclear. Trimming left V 0 bases short and J 4 bases short, with 6 bases between. The V gene's germline CDR1 is LGHDT and CDR2 YNNKEL (reference sequence). The CDR3 spans 13 residues. This CDR3 reads CASSQDTATEAFF. In nucleotides, the CDR3 is TGTGCCAGCAGCCAAGATACAGCCACTGAAGCTTTCTTT.

This chain uses TRBV6-2 or TRBV6-3 with TRBJ1-1, with D possibly being TRBD1 (5 bases). The CDR3 is 14 amino acids. The germline gives CDR1 MNHEY, CDR2 SVGEGT. Trimming removed 5 bases at V and 1 base at J, with 11 bases between. The CDR3 DNA reads as TGTGCCAGCAGTAACCCAGGGTGGAACACTGAAGCTTTCTTT. Its protein is CASSNPGWNTEAFF.

The CDR3, as DNA: TGTGCCAGTAGTATAGATCTCTTCACAGGAAACTATGGCTACACCTTC. It translates to CASSIDLFTGNYGYTF. V gene TRBV19 combines with J gene TRBJ1-2; possible D gene TRBD1, 5 bases. Per the germline V gene, CDR1 is LNHDA and CDR2 is SQIVND (reference sequence). The CDR3 has 16 residues. With 0 bases removed from V and 2 bases from J, the gap between germline ends came to 13 bases.

This chain joins TRBV2 and TRBJ1-6; D is possibly TRBD1 (5 bases). Germline V gene data show CDR1 as SNHLY and CDR2 as FYNNEI. The V and J ends lost 6 bases and 5 bases respectively, with 17 bases between them. The CDR3 totals 16 residues. The chain's CDR3 is CASSPYRSRNNSPLHF. In nucleotides, the CDR3 is TGTGCCAGCAGCCCGTACAGGAGTCGGAATAATTCACCCCTCCACTTT.

Only a few counts were recorded for this clone. The CDR3 DNA reads TGTGCCAGCAGCTTTTTGAGAGATGGCTACACCTTC. The encoded protein is CASSFLRDGYTF. The chain employs TRBV7-9 and TRBJ1-2; no reliable D call. The length of the CDR3 is 12 residues. Per germline, CDR1 SEHNR and CDR2 FQNEAQ (reference sequence). V shed 3 bases and J shed 6 bases, with 8 bases lying between them.

The chain uses TRBV7-3 and TRBJ2-7, with a possible D match to TRBD1 (7 bases). The V end lost 5 bases, the J end lost 3 bases, and 14 bases lay between the germline ends. The CDR3 sequence is 14 residues long. Germline lookup yields CDR1 SGHTA and CDR2 FQGTGA. In DNA form, the CDR3 reads TGTGCCAGCAGCCCCCAGGGGGGCCGCTACGAGCAGTACTTC. Amino acid sequence: CASSPQGGRYEQYF.

The CDR3 bases are TGTGCCAGCAGCAACGGGTATAATTCACCCCTCCACTTT. It specifies CASSNGYNSPLHF. The rearrangement links TRBV6-5 to TRBJ1-6; D ambiguous. V shed 6 bases and J shed 4 bases, with 7 bases lying between them. Germline CDR1 is MNHEY and CDR2 is SVGAGI. The CDR3 has 13 amino acids.

The CDR3 nucleotides are TGTGCCAGTAGTCCCGGTTTGGTGAACAGGGGGGACTACGAGCAGTACTTC. It specifies CASSPGLVNRGDYEQYF. This rearrangement joins TRBV19 to TRBJ2-7, with 8 bases identical to TRBD1. Trimming took 5 bases from V and 3 from J; bases not matched to a gene: 15. The CDR3 extends over 17 amino acids. The germline gives CDR1 LNHDA, CDR2 SQIVND (reference sequence). The variable domain in full, with the rest retrieved from reference TRBV19 and TRBJ2-7, is DGGITQSPKYLFRKEGQNVTLSCEQNLNHDAMYWYRQDPGQGLRLIYYSQIVNDFQKGDIAEGYSVSREKKESFPLTVTSAQKNPTAFYLCASSPGLVNRGDYEQYFGPGTRLTVT.

The chain joins TRBV29-1 to TRBJ2-7, with TRBD2 matching 13 bases. V shed 4 bases, J shed 7 bases, and the junction held 10 bases outside the gene matches. CDR3 length: 15 amino acids. Germline CDR1 reads SQVTM; CDR2 reads ANQGSEA. The CDR3 region has the DNA TGCAGCGTTGCCGGACTAGCGGGAGCCTCCTGGGAGCAGTACTTC. Translated, it gives CSVAGLAGASWEQYF.

The chain is built from TRBV6-2 or TRBV6-3 and TRBJ1-5; 8 bases fit TRBD1. CDR1 MNHEY and CDR2 SVGEGT come from the germline V gene. CDR3 size: 16 residues. Trimming took 6 bases from V and 4 from J; bases not matched to a gene: 11. The CDR3 loop reads CASSLTGTGGNQPQHF. In DNA form, the CDR3 reads TGTGCCAGCAGCCTAACCGGGACAGGAGGGAATCAGCCCCAGCATTTT.

V and J are TRBV12-3 or TRBV12-4 and TRBJ2-7, with 8 bases fitting TRBD2. V gave up 6 bases and J gave up 5 bases; unmatched junction bases: 6. The CDR3 is 13 amino acids. The CDR3 DNA sequence: TGTGCCAGCAGGGGTAGCGGGGTCCACGAGCAGTACTTC. This codes for CASRGSGVHEQYF.

The chain has TRBV7-9 and TRBJ2-5, with 8 bases fitting TRBD2. The germline V gene encodes CDR1 SEHNR and CDR2 FQNEAQ (reference sequence). Losses at the gene ends were 4 bases for V and 0 bases for J; bases not matched to a gene: 4. The CDR3 contains 15 residues. This chain's CDR3 is CASSYLSGNQETQYF. The DNA of the CDR3 is TGTGCCAGCAGCTACCTTAGCGGGAACCAAGAGACCCAGTACTTC. Looking up the rest from reference TRBV7-9 and TRBJ2-5 gives the full variable domain: DTGVSQNPRHKITKRGQNVTFRCDPISEHNRLYWYRQTLGQGPEFLTYFQNEAQLEKSRLLSDRFSAERPKGSFSTLEIQRTEQGDSAMYLCASSYLSGNQETQYFGPGTRLLVL.

The chain employs TRBV5-1 and TRBJ2-7; 8 bases map to TRBD1. Trimming cost V 0 bases and J 6 bases; bases outside gene matches: 8. This CDR3 has 15 residues. Germline V gene data show CDR1 as SGHRS and CDR2 as YFSETQ. CDR3 nucleotides: TGCGCCAGCAGCTTGGCCGACAGGGGCGGGTCCGAGCAGTACTTC. It yields the protein CASSLADRGGSEQYF.